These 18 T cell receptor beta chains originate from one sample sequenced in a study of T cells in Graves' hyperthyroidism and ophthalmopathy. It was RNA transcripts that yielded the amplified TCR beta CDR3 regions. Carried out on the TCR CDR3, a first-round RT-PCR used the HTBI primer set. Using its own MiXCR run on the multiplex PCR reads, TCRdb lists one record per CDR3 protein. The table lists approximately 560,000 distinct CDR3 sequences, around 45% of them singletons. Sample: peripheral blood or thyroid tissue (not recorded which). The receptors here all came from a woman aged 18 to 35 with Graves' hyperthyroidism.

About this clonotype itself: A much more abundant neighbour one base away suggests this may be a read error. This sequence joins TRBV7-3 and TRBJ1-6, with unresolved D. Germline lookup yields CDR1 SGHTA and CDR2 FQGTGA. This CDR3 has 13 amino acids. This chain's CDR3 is CASSLSTNPPLHF. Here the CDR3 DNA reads TGTGCCAGCAGCCTGTCGACTAATCCACCCCTCCACTTT.

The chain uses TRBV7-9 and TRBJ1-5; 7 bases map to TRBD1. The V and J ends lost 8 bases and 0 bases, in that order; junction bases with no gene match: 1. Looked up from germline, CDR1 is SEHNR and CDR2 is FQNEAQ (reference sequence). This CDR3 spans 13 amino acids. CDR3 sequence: CASDRDSNQPQHF. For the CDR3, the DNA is TGTGCCAGCGACAGGGATAGCAATCAGCCCCAGCATTTT.

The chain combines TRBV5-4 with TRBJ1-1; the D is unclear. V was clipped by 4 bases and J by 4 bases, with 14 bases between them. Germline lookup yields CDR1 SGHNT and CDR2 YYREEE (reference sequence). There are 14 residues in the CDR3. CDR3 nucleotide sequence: TGTGCCAGCAGCGTGGACCCGGAGAGCACTGAAGCTTTCTTT. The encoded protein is CASSVDPESTEAFF.

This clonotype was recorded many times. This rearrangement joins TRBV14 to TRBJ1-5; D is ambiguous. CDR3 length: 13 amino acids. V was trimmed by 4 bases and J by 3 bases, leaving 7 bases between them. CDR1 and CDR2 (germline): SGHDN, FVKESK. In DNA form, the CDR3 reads TGTGCCAGCAGCCGTATGGTCAATCAGCCCCAGCATTTT. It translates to CASSRMVNQPQHF. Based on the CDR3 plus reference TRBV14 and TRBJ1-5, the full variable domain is EAGVTQFPSHSVIEKGQTVTLRCDPISGHDNLYWYRRVMGKEIKFLLHFVKESKQDESGMPNNRFLAERTGGTYSTLKVQPAELEDSGVYFCASSRMVNQPQHFGDGTRLSIL.

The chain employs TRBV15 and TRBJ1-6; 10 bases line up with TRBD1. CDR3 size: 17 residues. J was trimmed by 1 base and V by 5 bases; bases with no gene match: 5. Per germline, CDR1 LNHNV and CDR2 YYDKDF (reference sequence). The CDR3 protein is CATSFGTGDSYNSPLHF. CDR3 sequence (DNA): TGTGCCACCAGCTTCGGGACAGGGGATTCCTATAATTCACCCCTCCACTTT.

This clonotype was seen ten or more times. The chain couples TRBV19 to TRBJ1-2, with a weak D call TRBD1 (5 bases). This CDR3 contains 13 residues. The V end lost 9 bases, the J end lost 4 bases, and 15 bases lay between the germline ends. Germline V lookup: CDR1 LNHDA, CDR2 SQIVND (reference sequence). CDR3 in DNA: TGTGCCAGCAGCATCCCGGGACCCTATGGCTACACCTTC. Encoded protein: CASSIPGPYGYTF.

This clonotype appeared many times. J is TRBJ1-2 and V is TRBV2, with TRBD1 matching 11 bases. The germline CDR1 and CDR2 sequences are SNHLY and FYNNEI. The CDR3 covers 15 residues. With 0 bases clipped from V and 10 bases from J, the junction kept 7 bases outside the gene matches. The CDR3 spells CASSEADRGRLDYTF. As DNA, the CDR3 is TGTGCCAGCAGTGAAGCGGACAGGGGGCGTCTAGACTACACCTTC.

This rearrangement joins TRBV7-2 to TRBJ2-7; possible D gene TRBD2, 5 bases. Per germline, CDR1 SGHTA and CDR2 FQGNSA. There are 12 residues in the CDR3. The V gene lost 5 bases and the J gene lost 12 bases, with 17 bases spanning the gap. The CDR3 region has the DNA TGTGCCAGCAGCCAAGATAACGGAGGATCGTACTTC. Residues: CASSQDNGGSYF.

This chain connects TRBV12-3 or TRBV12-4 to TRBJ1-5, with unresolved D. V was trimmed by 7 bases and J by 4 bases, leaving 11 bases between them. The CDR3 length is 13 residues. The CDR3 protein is CASKGGSNQPQHF. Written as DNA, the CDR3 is TGTGCCAGCAAGGGAGGGAGTAATCAGCCCCAGCATTTT.

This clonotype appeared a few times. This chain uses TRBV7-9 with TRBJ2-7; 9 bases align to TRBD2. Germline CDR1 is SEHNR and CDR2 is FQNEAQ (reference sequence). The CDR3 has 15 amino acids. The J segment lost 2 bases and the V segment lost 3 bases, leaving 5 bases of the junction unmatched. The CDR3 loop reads CASSLRGGPPYEQYF. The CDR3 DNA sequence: TGTGCCAGCAGCTTGCGGGGGGGCCCCCCCTACGAGCAGTACTTC.

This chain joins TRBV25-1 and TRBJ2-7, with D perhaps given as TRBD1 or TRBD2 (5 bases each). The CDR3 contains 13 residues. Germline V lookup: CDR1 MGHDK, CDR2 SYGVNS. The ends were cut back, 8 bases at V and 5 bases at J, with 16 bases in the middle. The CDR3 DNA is TGTGCCAGCTCACCCGGGACCAGCAACGAGCAGTACTTC. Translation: CASSPGTSNEQYF.

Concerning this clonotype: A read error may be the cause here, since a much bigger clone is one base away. The DNA of the CDR3 is TGCAGCGTGGTCAGGTGGGACAGCGAAAAACTGTTTTTT. Protein sequence: CSVVRWDSEKLFF. The J gene is TRBJ1-4, the V gene TRBV29-1, with 7 bases lining up with TRBD1. CDR1 SQVTM and CDR2 ANQGSEA come from the germline V gene. This CDR3 has 13 amino acids. With 6 bases clipped from V and 8 bases from J, the junction kept 9 bases outside the gene matches.

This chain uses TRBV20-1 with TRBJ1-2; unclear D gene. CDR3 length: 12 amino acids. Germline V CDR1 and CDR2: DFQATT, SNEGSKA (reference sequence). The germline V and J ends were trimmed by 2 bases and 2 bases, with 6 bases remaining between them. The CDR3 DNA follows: TGCAGTGCTAGAAACGCGAACTATGGCTACACCTTC. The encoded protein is CSARNANYGYTF.

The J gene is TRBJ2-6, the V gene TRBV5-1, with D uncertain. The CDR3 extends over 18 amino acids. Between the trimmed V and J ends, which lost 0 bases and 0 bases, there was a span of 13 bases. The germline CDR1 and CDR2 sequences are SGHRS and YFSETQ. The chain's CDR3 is CASSLAPGTSSGANVLTF. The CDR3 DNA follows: TGCGCCAGCAGCTTGGCTCCTGGCACCAGCTCTGGGGCCAACGTCCTGACTTTC. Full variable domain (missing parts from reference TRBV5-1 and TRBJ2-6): KAGVTQTPRYLIKTRGQQVTLSCSPISGHRSVSWYQQTPGQGLQFLFEYFSETQRNKGNFPGRFSGRQFSNSRSEMNVSTLELGDSALYLCASSLAPGTSSGANVLTFGAGSRLTVL.

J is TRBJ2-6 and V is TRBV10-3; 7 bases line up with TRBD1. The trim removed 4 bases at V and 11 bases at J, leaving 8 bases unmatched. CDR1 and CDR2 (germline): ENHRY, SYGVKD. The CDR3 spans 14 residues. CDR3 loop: CAISGTGDAYVLTF. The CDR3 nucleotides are TGTGCCATCAGTGGTACAGGGGATGCCTACGTCCTGACTTTC.

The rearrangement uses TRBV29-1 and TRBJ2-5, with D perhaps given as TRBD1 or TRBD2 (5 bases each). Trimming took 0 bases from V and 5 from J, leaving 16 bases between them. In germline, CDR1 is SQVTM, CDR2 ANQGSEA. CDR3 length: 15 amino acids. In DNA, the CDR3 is TGCAGCGTTGAAGATCTTAGGGACCTCCGGGAGACCCAGTACTTC. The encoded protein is CSVEDLRDLRETQYF.

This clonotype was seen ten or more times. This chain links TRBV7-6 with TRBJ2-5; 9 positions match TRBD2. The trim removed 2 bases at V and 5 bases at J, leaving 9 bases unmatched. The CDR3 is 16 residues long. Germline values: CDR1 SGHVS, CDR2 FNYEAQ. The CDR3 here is CASSLMAGGPRETQYF. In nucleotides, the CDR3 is TGTGCCAGCAGCTTAATGGCGGGAGGGCCGAGGGAGACCCAGTACTTC. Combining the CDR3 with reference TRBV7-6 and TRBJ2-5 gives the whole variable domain GAGVSQSPRYKVTKRGQDVALRCDPISGHVSLYWYRQALGQGPEFLTYFNYEAQQDKSGLPNDRFSAERPEGSISTLTIQRTEQRDSAMYRCASSLMAGGPRETQYFGPGTRLLVL.

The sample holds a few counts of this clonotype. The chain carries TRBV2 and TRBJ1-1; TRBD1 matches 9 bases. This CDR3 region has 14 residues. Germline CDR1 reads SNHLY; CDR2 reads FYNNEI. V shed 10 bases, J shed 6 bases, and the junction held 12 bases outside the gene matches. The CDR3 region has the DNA TGTGCCAAATCTGGGACAGGGTTCTCTCCTGAAGCTTTCTTT. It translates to CAKSGTGFSPEAFF.